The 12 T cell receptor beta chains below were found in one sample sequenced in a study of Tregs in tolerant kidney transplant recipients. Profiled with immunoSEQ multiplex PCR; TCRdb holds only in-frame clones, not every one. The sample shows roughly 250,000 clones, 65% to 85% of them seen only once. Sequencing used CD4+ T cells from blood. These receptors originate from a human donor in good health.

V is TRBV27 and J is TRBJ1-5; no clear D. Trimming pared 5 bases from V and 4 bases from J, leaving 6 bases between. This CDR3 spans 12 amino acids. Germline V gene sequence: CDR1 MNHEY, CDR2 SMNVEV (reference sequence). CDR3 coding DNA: TGTGCCAGCAGTCCCGTAAATCAGCCCCAGCATTTT. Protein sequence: CASSPVNQPQHF.

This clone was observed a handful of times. The CDR3 DNA is TGTGCCAGCAGCTCTCTGCTTCTTGGGGACCAGCCCCAGCATTTT. Translation: CASSSLLLGDQPQHF. The V gene is TRBV5-8, the J gene TRBJ1-5; D is perhaps TRBD1 (5 bases). V was trimmed by 3 bases and J by 7 bases, leaving 17 bases between them. The CDR3 contains 15 residues. Looked up from germline, CDR1 is SGHTS and CDR2 is YDEGEE.

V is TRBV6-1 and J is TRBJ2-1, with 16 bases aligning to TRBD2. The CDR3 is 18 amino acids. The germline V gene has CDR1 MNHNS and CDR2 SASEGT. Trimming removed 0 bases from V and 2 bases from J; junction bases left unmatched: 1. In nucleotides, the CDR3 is TGTGCCAGCAGTGAAGCGGGACTAGCGGGGGGGCCCTACAATGAGCAGTTCTTC. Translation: CASSEAGLAGGPYNEQFF.

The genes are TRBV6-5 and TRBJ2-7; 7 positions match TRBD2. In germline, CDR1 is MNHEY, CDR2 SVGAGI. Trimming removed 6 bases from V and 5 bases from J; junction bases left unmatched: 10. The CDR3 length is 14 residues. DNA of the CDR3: TGTGCCAGCAGCTCCAGCGGGAAGGTGGACGAGCAGTACTTC. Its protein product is CASSSSGKVDEQYF.

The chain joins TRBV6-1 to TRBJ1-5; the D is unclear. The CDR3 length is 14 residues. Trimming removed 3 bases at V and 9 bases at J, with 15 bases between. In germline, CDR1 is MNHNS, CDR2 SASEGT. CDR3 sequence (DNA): TGTGCCAGCAGTGAGAACCATGAAATCTCGCCCCAGCATTTT. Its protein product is CASSENHEISPQHF.

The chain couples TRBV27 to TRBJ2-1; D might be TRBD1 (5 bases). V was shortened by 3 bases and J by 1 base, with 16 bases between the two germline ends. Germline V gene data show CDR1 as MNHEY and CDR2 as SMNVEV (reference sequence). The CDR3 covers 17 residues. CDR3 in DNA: TGTGCCAGCAGTTTCTCCTCGACAGACCCTTCCTACAATGAGCAGTTCTTC. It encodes CASSFSSTDPSYNEQFF.

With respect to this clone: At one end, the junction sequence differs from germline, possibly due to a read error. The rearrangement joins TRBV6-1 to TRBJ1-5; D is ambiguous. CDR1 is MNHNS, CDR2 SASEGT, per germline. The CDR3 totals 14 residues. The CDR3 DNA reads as TGTGCCAGCAGGGAAGGTTATAGCAATCAGCCCCAGCATTTT. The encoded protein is CASREGYSNQPQHF.

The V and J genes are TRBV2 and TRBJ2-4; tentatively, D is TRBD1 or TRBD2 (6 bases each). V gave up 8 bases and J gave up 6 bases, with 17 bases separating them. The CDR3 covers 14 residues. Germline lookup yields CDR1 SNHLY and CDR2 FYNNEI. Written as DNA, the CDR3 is TGTGCCAGCTGGGGGGCGAAAGGGCTAAACATTCAGTACTTC. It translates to CASWGAKGLNIQYF. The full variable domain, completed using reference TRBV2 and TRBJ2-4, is EPEVTQTPSHQVTQMGQEVILRCVPISNHLYFYWYRQILGQKVEFLVSFYNNEISEKSEIFDDQFSVERPDGSNFTLKIRSTKLEDSAMYFCASWGAKGLNIQYFGAGTRLSVL.

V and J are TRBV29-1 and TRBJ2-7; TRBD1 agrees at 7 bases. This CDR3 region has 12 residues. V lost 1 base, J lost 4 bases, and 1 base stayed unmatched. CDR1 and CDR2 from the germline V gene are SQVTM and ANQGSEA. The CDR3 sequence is CSVEVQGYEQYF. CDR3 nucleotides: TGCAGCGTTGAAGTACAGGGGTACGAGCAGTACTTC.

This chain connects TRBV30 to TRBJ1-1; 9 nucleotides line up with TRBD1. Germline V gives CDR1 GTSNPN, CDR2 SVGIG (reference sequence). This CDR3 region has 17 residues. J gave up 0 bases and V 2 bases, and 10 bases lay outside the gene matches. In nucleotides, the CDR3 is TGTGCCTGGAGTCCGTACTGGACAGGGGAGGTGAACACTGAAGCTTTCTTT. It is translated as CAWSPYWTGEVNTEAFF.

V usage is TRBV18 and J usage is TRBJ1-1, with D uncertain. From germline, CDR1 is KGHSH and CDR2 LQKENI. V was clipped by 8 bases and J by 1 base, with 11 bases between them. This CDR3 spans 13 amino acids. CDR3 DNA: TGTGCCAGCGCCCAGGCCCAGAACACTGAAGCTTTCTTT. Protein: CASAQAQNTEAFF.

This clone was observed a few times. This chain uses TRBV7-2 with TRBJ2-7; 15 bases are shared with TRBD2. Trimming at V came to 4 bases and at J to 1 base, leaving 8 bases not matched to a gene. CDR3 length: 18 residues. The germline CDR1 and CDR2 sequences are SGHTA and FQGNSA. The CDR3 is CASSSGLAGGVKSYEQYF. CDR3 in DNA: TGTGCCAGCAGCTCGGGACTAGCGGGAGGTGTTAAGTCCTACGAGCAGTACTTC.